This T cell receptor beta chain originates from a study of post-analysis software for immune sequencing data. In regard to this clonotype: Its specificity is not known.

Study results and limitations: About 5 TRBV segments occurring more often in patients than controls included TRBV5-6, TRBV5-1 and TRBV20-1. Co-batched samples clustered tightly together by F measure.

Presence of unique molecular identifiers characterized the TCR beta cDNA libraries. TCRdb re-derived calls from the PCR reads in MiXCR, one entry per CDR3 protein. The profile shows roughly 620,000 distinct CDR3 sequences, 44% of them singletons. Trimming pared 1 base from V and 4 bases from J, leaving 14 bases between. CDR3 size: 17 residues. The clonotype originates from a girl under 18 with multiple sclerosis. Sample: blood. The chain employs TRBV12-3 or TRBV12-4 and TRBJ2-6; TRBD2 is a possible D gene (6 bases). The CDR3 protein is CASSLGPSVAGANVLTF. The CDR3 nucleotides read TGTGCCAGCAGTTTAGGACCTAGCGTGGCCGGGGCCAACGTCCTGACTTTC.